This T cell receptor (beta chain) was captured in a study of shared T cell receptors in the human thymus. This clone was found once. Data came from immunoSEQ multiplex PCR; TCRdb stores just in-frame clones and leaves some out. Here the sample spans about 730,000 clones, over 75% being singletons. CDR3 size: 15 residues. CDR1 and CDR2 from the germline V gene are SNHLY and FYNNEI. V lost 6 bases and J lost 1; bases outside the gene matches: 7. These data were also filed under a second study, of human thymus T cells. That report adds: Thymic samples were excised during corrective heart operations. Apparent skewing of V and J gene usage characterized both thymic and blood repertoires.

This TCR was sampled from a girl in the first two years of life with a congenital heart defect. Sequenced material: thymocytes. The chain joins TRBV2 to TRBJ1-1; 8 bases fit TRBD1. The CDR3 DNA sequence: TGTGCCAGCAGGCCAGGGGGCGGGGGGAACACTGAAGCTTTCTTT. As protein: CASRPGGGGNTEAFF.